A single sample gave rise to the 27 T cell receptor beta chains below, sequenced in a study of vaccination and CD4 T cells after COVID-19. Treatment defined: roughly nine-day PBMC culture with coronavirus spike peptide pools or control peptides (ViraFEST assay). Cultured CD4+ T cells had their DNA profiled by the Oncomine TCR Beta short-read assay. A single record per CDR3 protein comes from TCRdb applying MiXCR to the PCR reads. In the table there are approximately 11,000 distinct CDR3 sequences, around 30% of which are singletons. Their antigens are not known. Sequenced sample: cultured CD4+ T cells from blood. These TCRs come from a human donor with COVID-19.

The rearrangement joins TRBV5-1 to TRBJ1-1; 7 nucleotides match TRBD1. Per the germline V gene, CDR1 is SGHRS and CDR2 is YFSETQ. This CDR3 is built from 17 residues. Trimming removed 4 bases from V and 1 base from J; junction bases left unmatched: 13. The CDR3 region is CASSRGGTVATNTEAFF. CDR3 sequence (DNA): TGCGCCAGCAGCAGGGGGGGGACAGTAGCGACGAACACTGAAGCTTTCTTT.

This clonotype was detected once. The junction does not match germline at one end; this may be a read error. The genes are TRBV6-1 and TRBJ2-3; 11 positions agree with TRBD2. Germline CDR1 is MNHNS and CDR2 is SASEGT. CDR3 length: 16 amino acids. CDR3 residues: CAGSSRTSGPTDTQYF. The CDR3 DNA reads as TGTGCCGGCAGCTCTCGGACTAGCGGGCCCACAGATACGCAGTATTTT.

The chain employs TRBV28 and TRBJ2-7, with D possibly being TRBD1 (5 bases). Germline lookup yields CDR1 MDHEN and CDR2 SYDVKM. The CDR3 covers 12 residues. V was clipped by 6 bases and J by 6 bases, with 12 bases between them. Here the CDR3 reads CASSTVRAEQYF. The CDR3 DNA follows: TGTGCCAGCAGCACGGTCAGGGCCGAGCAGTACTTC.

This clonotype was picked up a small number of times. This chain links TRBV27 with TRBJ1-6; D is possibly TRBD1 (6 bases). V lost 7 bases and J 1 base, leaving 17 bases between the germline ends. CDR1 MNHEY and CDR2 SMNVEV come from the germline V gene (reference sequence). This CDR3 contains 17 residues. The DNA of the CDR3 is TGTGCCAGCAACGTTACACAGGGAGAATCCTATAATTCACCCCTCCACTTT. This translates into CASNVTQGESYNSPLHF.

In its sample, this clonotype was seen a few times. The chain couples TRBV7-2 to TRBJ2-2, with D unresolved. This CDR3 has 12 residues. V was cut by 3 bases and J by 2 bases, with 1 base left in between. Germline loops: CDR1 SGHTA, CDR2 FQGNSA. Here the CDR3 reads CASSFNTGELFF. CDR3 DNA: TGTGCCAGCAGCTTCAACACCGGGGAGCTGTTTTTT.

By share, this clonotype counts as medium-sized (0.01 to 0.1%). The chain is built from TRBV15 and TRBJ1-5, with a tentative D call TRBD1 (6 bases). Looked up from germline, CDR1 is LNHNV and CDR2 is YYDKDF (reference sequence). The CDR3 has 14 residues. V gave up 6 bases and J gave up 0 bases, with 9 bases separating them. The CDR3 protein is CATSQGLSNQPQHF. CDR3 nucleotide sequence: TGTGCCACCAGTCAGGGGCTTAGCAATCAGCCCCAGCATTTT.

The chain has TRBV24-1 and TRBJ2-7; 8 bases match TRBD1. J gave up 2 bases and V 5 bases, and 4 bases lay outside the gene matches. Per germline, CDR1 KGHDR and CDR2 SFDVKD. The CDR3 extends over 14 amino acids. CDR3 in amino acids: CATSGGQVPYEQYF. For the CDR3, the DNA is TGTGCCACCAGTGGGGGACAGGTTCCCTACGAGCAGTACTTC.

This clonotype was seen a handful of times. The chain has TRBV6-2 or TRBV6-3 and TRBJ2-5, with D tentatively TRBD1 (6 bases). Germline V gene sequence: CDR1 MNHEY, CDR2 SVGEGT. CDR3 size: 13 residues. The ends were cut back, 1 base at V and 5 bases at J, with 8 bases in the middle. The CDR3 DNA reads as TGTGCCAGCAGTTACTGGCAGGGGGAGACCCAGTACTTC. It is translated as CASSYWQGETQYF.

The J gene is TRBJ1-6, the V gene TRBV5-1; D uncertain. Germline values: CDR1 SGHRS, CDR2 YFSETQ. The V gene lost 0 bases and the J gene lost 9 bases, with 13 bases spanning the gap. This CDR3 has 15 amino acids. The CDR3 reads CASSLETIGSSPLHF. For the CDR3, the DNA is TGCGCCAGCAGCTTGGAGACGATAGGGTCTTCACCCCTCCACTTT. The full variable domain, completed using reference TRBV5-1 and TRBJ1-6, is KAGVTQTPRYLIKTRGQQVTLSCSPISGHRSVSWYQQTPGQGLQFLFEYFSETQRNKGNFPGRFSGRQFSNSRSEMNVSTLELGDSALYLCASSLETIGSSPLHFGNGTRLTVT.

The chain has TRBV25-1 and TRBJ2-3, with D uncertain. Germline V gene data show CDR1 as MGHDK and CDR2 as SYGVNS. V lost 7 bases, J lost 4 bases, and 9 bases lay in between. This CDR3 comprises 12 residues. This chain's CDR3 is CASTLGSDTQYF. DNA for the CDR3: TGTGCCAGCACCCTAGGGTCAGATACGCAGTATTTT.

This clonotype was detected once. This CDR3 is CSAKASTGSNQPQHF. CDR3 nucleotides: TGCAGTGCCAAAGCCTCAACAGGGAGCAATCAGCCCCAGCATTTT. The chain couples TRBV20-1 to TRBJ1-5; D perhaps matches TRBD1 (6 bases). V was cut by 6 bases and J by 1 base, with 16 bases left in between. The CDR3 loop spans 15 amino acids. Germline CDR1 DFQATT, CDR2 SNEGSKA (reference sequence).

This clonotype turned up a few times. The CDR3 nucleotides are TGTGCCAGCAGCCAAGATCTAACGCCCCGGTGGGGCTACACCTTC. Protein sequence: CASSQDLTPRWGYTF. The chain uses TRBV14 and TRBJ1-2; D uncertain. This CDR3 comprises 15 residues. V lost 0 bases to trimming and J lost 8 bases, with 16 bases between them. Germline CDR1 is SGHDN and CDR2 is FVKESK.

The chain joins TRBV5-1 to TRBJ2-3; 8 nucleotides match TRBD2. The V and J ends lost 4 bases and 0 bases, in that order; junction bases with no gene match: 7. The CDR3 is 16 residues long. In germline, CDR1 is SGHRS, CDR2 YFSETQ. In nucleotides, the CDR3 is TGCGCCAGCAGCATCGGACTAGCCCGAAGCACAGATACGCAGTATTTT. Translation gives CASSIGLARSTDTQYF.

The V and J genes are TRBV10-1 and TRBJ2-7; 9 nucleotides agree with TRBD1. Germline V CDR1 and CDR2: WNHNN, SYGVQD (reference sequence). The CDR3 is 18 amino acids. V was pared by 2 bases and J by 4 bases, with 15 bases of the junction left unmatched. The CDR3 protein is CASSEQKLTGGNRYEQYF. For the CDR3, the DNA is TGCGCCAGCAGTGAGCAAAAACTCACAGGGGGCAATCGGTACGAGCAGTACTTC.

This clonotype was observed a few times. V usage is TRBV6-2 or TRBV6-3 and J usage is TRBJ1-1; D uncertain. The germline V gene has CDR1 MNHEY and CDR2 SVGEGT. The CDR3 is 12 amino acids. The V and J ends lost 10 bases and 5 bases respectively, with 14 bases between them. The CDR3 nucleotides read TGTGCCATCTCTATTTGGGGTACTGAAGCTTTCTTT. Encoded protein: CAISIWGTEAFF.

This clonotype was seen more than once but under ten times. The genes are TRBV6-2 or TRBV6-3 and TRBJ1-5; the D gene is possibly TRBD1 (5 bases). Germline V CDR1 and CDR2: MNHEY, SVGEGT. V dropped 2 bases and J dropped 3 bases, with 11 bases sitting between them. CDR3 size: 15 residues. The CDR3 DNA sequence: TGTGCCAGCAGTTACGGGGGGTTCTCCAATCAGCCCCAGCATTTT. Protein product: CASSYGGFSNQPQHF.

This clonotype was counted a few times. The genes are TRBV6-5 and TRBJ2-7, with D perhaps TRBD1 (5 bases). The CDR3 sequence is 15 residues long. V dropped 0 bases and J dropped 3 bases, with 12 bases sitting between them. Germline loops: CDR1 MNHEY, CDR2 SVGAGI. Here the CDR3 DNA reads TGTGCCAGCAGTTACTCGATCGACAGAGACTACGAGCAGTACTTC. Translated: CASSYSIDRDYEQYF.

This clonotype has more than one count but fewer than ten. This sequence joins TRBV20-1 and TRBJ1-5; 9 nucleotides align to TRBD1. The CDR3 runs 16 residues. The trim removed 8 bases at V and 2 bases at J, leaving 13 bases unmatched. The germline V gene encodes CDR1 DFQATT and CDR2 SNEGSKA (reference sequence). The CDR3 region has the DNA TGCAGTCTCAAACCCGGGACAGGGCAGGGCAATCAGCCCCAGCATTTT. Protein product: CSLKPGTGQGNQPQHF.

A few counts support this clonotype. The rearrangement uses TRBV27 and TRBJ1-2; TRBD1 matches 8 bases. This CDR3 is built from 14 residues. J was trimmed by 7 bases and V by 4 bases; bases with no gene match: 8. Germline lookup yields CDR1 MNHEY and CDR2 SMNVEV (reference sequence). CDR3 in DNA: TGTGCCAGCAGTTCCCCCAGGGGGCTCGGTGGCTACACCTTC. Protein: CASSSPRGLGGYTF.

This chain joins TRBV7-2 and TRBJ2-7; D may be TRBD2 (5 bases). The CDR3 covers 13 residues. The ends were cut back, 5 bases at V and 2 bases at J, with 10 bases in the middle. Germline V gene sequence: CDR1 SGHTA, CDR2 FQGNSA. Here the CDR3 reads CASSPSQTYEQYF. CDR3 nucleotide sequence: TGTGCCAGCAGCCCTAGCCAGACCTACGAGCAGTACTTC.

This clonotype was seen more than once but under ten times. This chain connects TRBV6-1 to TRBJ1-2; D ambiguous. From germline, CDR1 is MNHNS and CDR2 SASEGT. V was shortened by 2 bases and J by 7 bases, with 11 bases between the two germline ends. The CDR3 has 13 amino acids. DNA for the CDR3: TGTGCCAGCAGTGAACCGGGTTTTCTTGGCTACACCTTC. This encodes CASSEPGFLGYTF.

This rearrangement joins TRBV11-2 to TRBJ1-1; D gene unclear. Germline V CDR1 and CDR2: SGHAT, FQNNGV. The CDR3 spans 13 residues. The V end was cut by 3 bases, the J end by 1 base, with 6 bases between. CDR3 DNA: TGTGCCAGCAGCTTCAATGAGAACACTGAAGCTTTCTTT. Amino acid sequence: CASSFNENTEAFF.

The gene calls are TRBV7-3 and TRBJ2-3; perhaps TRBD2 as D (5 bases). V was cut by 2 bases and J by 6 bases, with 15 bases left in between. This CDR3 spans 15 amino acids. CDR1 and CDR2 from the germline V gene are SGHTA and FQGTGA. DNA of the CDR3: TGTGCCAGCAGCTTACTAGCACCTCCTTTGGATACGCAGTATTTT. Residues: CASSLLAPPLDTQYF.

The V gene is TRBV6-2 or TRBV6-3, the J gene TRBJ1-5, with TRBD1 matching 7 bases. Germline V lookup: CDR1 MNHEY, CDR2 SVGEGT. The CDR3 loop spans 15 amino acids. The DNA of the CDR3 is TGTACCACCAACACCTACAGGGGTCAGAAGCAGCCCCAGCATTTT. Translated: CTTNTYRGQKQPQHF.

This clonotype has more than one count but fewer than ten. The chain has TRBV24-1 and TRBJ2-4; TRBD1 matches 8 bases. The CDR3 length is 12 residues. Germline CDR1 KGHDR, CDR2 SFDVKD. Losses at the gene ends were 3 bases for V and 13 bases for J; bases not matched to a gene: 4. The CDR3 region is CATSDPGGAQYF. CDR3 sequence (DNA): TGTGCCACCAGTGATCCAGGGGGCGCACAGTACTTC.

J is TRBJ1-2 and V is TRBV6-2 or TRBV6-3, with D possibly being TRBD1 (6 bases). V lost 5 bases, J lost 4 bases, and 14 bases lay in between. Germline V gene data show CDR1 as MNHEY and CDR2 as SVGEGT. The CDR3 runs 14 residues. The CDR3: CASSEDSYFYGYTF. The CDR3 DNA sequence: TGTGCCAGCAGTGAGGACAGTTATTTCTATGGCTACACCTTC.

This clonotype was counted a few times. The chain has TRBV19 and TRBJ2-3; 7 positions agree with TRBD2. J gave up 11 bases and V 5 bases, and 16 bases lay outside the gene matches. CDR1 is LNHDA and CDR2 is SQIVND in the germline V gene (reference sequence). This CDR3 spans 15 amino acids. CDR3: CASSSEGVGGGVQYF. CDR3 nucleotides: TGTGCCAGTAGTTCAGAGGGAGTGGGCGGGGGAGTGCAGTATTTT.